These T cell receptor beta chains were read from a single sample in a study of blood T cells in healthy people across ages. In TCRdb, the 5' RACE reads were re-called with MiXCR into one record per CDR3 protein. Of roughly 1,800,000 distinct CDR3 sequences in the sample, roughly 50% are singletons; the top ten hold around 2.1%. Sample: blood. The receptors derive from a woman aged 40 to 50 in good health. CDR3s include the opening cysteine and the closing phenylalanine or tryptophan. D genes are given only for firm matches. Clone size, where shown, is once, few, many, or a class for clones that have expanded.

TRBJ2-1	TRBD2	TRBV2	.	CASSERLAGANEQFF	TGTGCCAGCAGTGAAAGGCTAGCGGGGGCCAATGAGCAGTTCTTC
TRBJ2-7	TRBD2	TRBV12-3/TRBV12-4	.	CAIKAGGAYEQYF	TGTGCCATCAAAGCGGGGGGGGCTTACGAGCAGTACTTC
TRBJ2-5	.	TRBV7-2	few	CASSLSSMPGYQETQYF	TGTGCCAGCAGCTTAAGCTCTATGCCGGGGTACCAAGAGACCCAGTACTTC
TRBJ1-2	.	TRBV4-3	few	CASSQVKGQVYGANYGYTF	TGCGCCAGCAGCCAAGTCAAGGGGCAAGTATATGGGGCTAACTATGGCTACACCTTC
TRBJ1-1	.	TRBV27	.	CASSPAEGTEAFF	TGTGCCAGCAGTCCGGCAGAGGGCACTGAAGCTTTCTTT
TRBJ1-2	.	TRBV7-9	few	CASSLGAGRDGYTF	TGTGCCAGCAGCTTAGGCGCAGGGCGCGACGGCTACACCTTC
TRBJ2-7	.	TRBV4-3	.	CASSQTPGAGEQYF	TGCGCCAGCAGCCAAACCCCAGGTGCGGGGGAGCAGTACTTC
TRBJ2-3	TRBD1	TRBV6-5	.	CASSYSNRGRTDTQYF	TGTGCCAGCAGTTACTCTAACAGGGGGCGCACAGATACGCAGTATTTT
TRBJ2-5	.	TRBV12-3/TRBV12-4	.	CASSLGDGDKETQYF	TGTGCCAGCAGTTTAGGGGACGGGGACAAAGAGACCCAGTACTTC
TRBJ2-3	.	TRBV24-1	.	CATSDRADTPYF	TGTGCCACCAGTGATAGAGCAGATACGCCGTATTTT
TRBJ1-2	.	TRBV28	few	CASTTPQGFRNYGYTF	TGTGCCAGCACTACACCCCAGGGGTTTCGGAACTATGGCTACACCTTC
TRBJ2-3	TRBD1	TRBV6-2/TRBV6-3	few	CASSYPGTGQGDTQYF	TGTGCCAGCAGTTATCCCGGGACAGGGCAGGGAGATACGCAGTATTTT
TRBJ2-6	.	TRBV6-1	.	CASNSGTAAGANVLTF	TGTGCCAGCAATTCGGGTACCGCGGCTGGGGCCAACGTCCTGACTTTC
TRBJ2-3	.	TRBV4-3	.	CASSPVAYGTDTQYF	TGCGCCAGCAGCCCTGTGGCTTATGGCACAGATACGCAGTATTTT
TRBJ2-4	.	TRBV6-5	.	CASRDGVKNIQYF	TGTGCCAGCAGGGATGGGGTGAAAAACATTCAGTACTTC
TRBJ1-5	.	TRBV20-1	.	CSARAKGRPDVSNQPQHF	TGCAGTGCTAGAGCTAAGGGACGACCCGATGTTAGCAATCAGCCCCAGCATTTT
TRBJ1-2	TRBD1	TRBV25-1	few	CASSHQGGYYGYTF	TGTGCCAGCAGTCACCAGGGGGGATACTATGGCTACACCTTC
TRBJ2-1	TRBD2	TRBV7-2	.	CASSLASGGGAQSVQFF	TGTGCCAGCAGCTTAGCATCGGGCGGGGGGGCCCAATCTGTGCAGTTCTTC
TRBJ1-1	TRBD1	TRBV7-2	.	CASSWDRGLGTEAFF	TGTGCCAGCAGTTGGGACAGGGGGCTAGGAACTGAAGCTTTCTTT
TRBJ2-6	.	TRBV2	few	CASRVLTGANVLTF	TGTGCCAGCAGGGTCCTAACGGGGGCCAACGTCCTGACTTTC
TRBJ1-2	.	TRBV29-1	.	CGEQGVYGYTF	TGCGGCGAGCAGGGTGTCTATGGCTACACCTTC
TRBJ2-1	TRBD1	TRBV7-2	.	CASSPRQGAGNEQFF	TGTGCCAGCAGCCCCCGACAGGGGGCTGGTAATGAGCAGTTCTTC
TRBJ1-4	.	TRBV10-3	once	CAISAGRQLQKLFF	TGTGCCATCAGTGCGGGGCGACAGTTGCAAAAACTGTTTTTT
TRBJ1-4	.	TRBV3-1	.	CASSQEREANEKLFF	TGTGCCAGCAGCCAAGAGCGTGAGGCTAATGAAAAACTGTTTTTT
TRBJ2-5	.	TRBV27	once	CASSLRDPYETQYF	TGTGCCAGCAGTTTAAGGGACCCGTACGAGACCCAGTACTTC
TRBJ2-1	TRBD2	TRBV12-3/TRBV12-4	.	CASSFPSGGAKQFF	TGTGCCAGCAGTTTCCCTAGCGGGGGGGCCAAGCAGTTCTTC
TRBJ2-7	TRBD2	TRBV27	few	CASSLGEGPPYNEQYF	TGTGCCAGCAGTTTAGGGGAGGGACCCCCCTACAATGAGCAGTACTTC
TRBJ1-6	.	TRBV12-3/TRBV12-4	.	CASVTVLNSPLHF	TGTGCCAGCGTGACGGTCCTTAATTCACCCCTCCACTTT
TRBJ2-7	.	TRBV4-1	.	CASSPGPISYEQYF	TGCGCCAGCAGCCCGGGACCCATCTCCTACGAGCAGTACTTC
TRBJ2-3	.	TRBV15	.	CATSDSGTSDTQYF	TGTGCCACCAGCGATTCCGGGACCTCAGATACGCAGTATTTT
TRBJ2-1	.	TRBV10-3	.	CAIGQGNEQFF	TGTGCCATCGGTCAGGGGAATGAGCAGTTCTTC
TRBJ2-5	.	TRBV10-3	.	CAIETTRSISGETQYF	TGTGCCATCGAGACAACACGGTCGATCAGCGGAGAGACCCAGTACTTC